This T cell receptor beta chain is from a study of T cell responses to AZD1222 COVID-19 vaccine. Second doses at about 4 or about 12 weeks were pooled. Clones were sequenced by immunoSEQ multiplex PCR, and TCRdb holds only the in-frame ones, with some missing. The sample has some 150,000 clones; 92% are singletons. V was trimmed by 7 bases and J by 5 bases, leaving 11 bases between them. The CDR3 runs 12 residues. The V and J genes are TRBV12-3 or TRBV12-4 and TRBJ1-1; D unresolved. The TCR comes from an adult who received the AZD1222 COVID-19 vaccine. This specimen was peripheral blood, taken 28 days after the second AZD1222 dose. For the CDR3, the DNA is TGTGCCAGCACCCTGGAGGGTACTGAAGCTTTCTTT. Its protein is CASTLEGTEAFF.